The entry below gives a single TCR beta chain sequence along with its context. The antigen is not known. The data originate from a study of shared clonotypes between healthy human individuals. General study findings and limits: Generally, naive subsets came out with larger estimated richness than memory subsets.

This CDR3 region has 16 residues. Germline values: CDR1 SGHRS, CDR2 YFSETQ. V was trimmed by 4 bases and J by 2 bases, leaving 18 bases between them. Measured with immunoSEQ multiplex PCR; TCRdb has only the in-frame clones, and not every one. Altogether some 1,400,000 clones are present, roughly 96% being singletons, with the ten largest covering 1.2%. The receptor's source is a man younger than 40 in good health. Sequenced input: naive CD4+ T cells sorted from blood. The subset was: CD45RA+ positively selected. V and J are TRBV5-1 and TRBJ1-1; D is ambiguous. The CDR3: CASSPTPGQANTEAFF. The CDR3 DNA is TGCGCCAGCAGCCCCACCCCGGGCCAAGCAAACACTGAAGCTTTCTTT. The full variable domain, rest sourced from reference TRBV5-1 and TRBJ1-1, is KAGVTQTPRYLIKTRGQQVTLSCSPISGHRSVSWYQQTPGQGLQFLFEYFSETQRNKGNFPGRFSGRQFSNSRSEMNVSTLELGDSALYLCASSPTPGQANTEAFFGQGTRLTVV.